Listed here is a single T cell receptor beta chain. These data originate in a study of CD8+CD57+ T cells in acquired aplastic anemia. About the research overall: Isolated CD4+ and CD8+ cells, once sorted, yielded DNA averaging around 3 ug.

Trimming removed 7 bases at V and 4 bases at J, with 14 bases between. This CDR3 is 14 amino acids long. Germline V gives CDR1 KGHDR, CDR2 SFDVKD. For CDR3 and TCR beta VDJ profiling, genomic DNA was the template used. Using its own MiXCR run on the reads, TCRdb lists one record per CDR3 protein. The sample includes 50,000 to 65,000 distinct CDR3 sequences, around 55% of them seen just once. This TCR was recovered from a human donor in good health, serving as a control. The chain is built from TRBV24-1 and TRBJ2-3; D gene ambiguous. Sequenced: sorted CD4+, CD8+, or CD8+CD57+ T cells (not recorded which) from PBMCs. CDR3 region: CATSRDRAADTQYF. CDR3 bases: TGTGCCACCAGCAGAGATCGGGCGGCAGATACGCAGTATTTT.